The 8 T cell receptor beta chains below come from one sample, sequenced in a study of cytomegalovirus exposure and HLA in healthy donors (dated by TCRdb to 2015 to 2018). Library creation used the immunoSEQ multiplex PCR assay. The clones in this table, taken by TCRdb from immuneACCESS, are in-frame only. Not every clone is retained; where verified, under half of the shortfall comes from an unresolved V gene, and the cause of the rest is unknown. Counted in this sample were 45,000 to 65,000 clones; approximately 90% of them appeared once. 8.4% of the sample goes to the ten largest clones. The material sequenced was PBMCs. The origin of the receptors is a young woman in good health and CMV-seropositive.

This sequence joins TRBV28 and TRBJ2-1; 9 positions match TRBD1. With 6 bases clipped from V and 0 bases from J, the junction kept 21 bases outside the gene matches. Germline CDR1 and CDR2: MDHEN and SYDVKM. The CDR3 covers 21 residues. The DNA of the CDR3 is TGTGCCAGCAGCCTTCTAACGGGATTCCAGGGACAGGGCTTCTCCTACAATGAGCAGTTCTTC. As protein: CASSLLTGFQGQGFSYNEQFF.

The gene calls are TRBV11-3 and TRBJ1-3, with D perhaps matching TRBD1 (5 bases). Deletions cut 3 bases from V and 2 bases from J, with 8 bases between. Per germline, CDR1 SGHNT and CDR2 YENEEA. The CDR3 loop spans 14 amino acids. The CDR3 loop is CASSLGLPGNTIYF. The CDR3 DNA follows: TGTGCCAGCAGCTTGGGACTCCCTGGAAACACCATATATTTT. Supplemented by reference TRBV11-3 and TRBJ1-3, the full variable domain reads EAGVVQSPRYKIIEKKQPVAFWCNPISGHNTLYWYLQNLGQGPELLIRYENEEAVDDSQLPKDRFSAERLKGVDSTLKIQPAELGDSAVYLCASSLGLPGNTIYFGEGSWLTVV.

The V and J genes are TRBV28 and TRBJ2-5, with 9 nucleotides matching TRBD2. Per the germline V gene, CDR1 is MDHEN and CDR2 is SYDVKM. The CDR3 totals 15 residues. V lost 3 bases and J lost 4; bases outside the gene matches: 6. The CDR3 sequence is CASSFMRGGVETQYF. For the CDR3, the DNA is TGTGCCAGCAGTTTTATGCGGGGGGGCGTAGAGACCCAGTACTTC. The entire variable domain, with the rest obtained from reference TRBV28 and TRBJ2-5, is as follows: DVKVTQSSRYLVKRTGEKVFLECVQDMDHENMFWYRQDPGLGLRLIYFSYDVKMKEKGDIPEGYSVSREKKERFSLILESASTNQTSMYLCASSFMRGGVETQYFGPGTRLLVL.

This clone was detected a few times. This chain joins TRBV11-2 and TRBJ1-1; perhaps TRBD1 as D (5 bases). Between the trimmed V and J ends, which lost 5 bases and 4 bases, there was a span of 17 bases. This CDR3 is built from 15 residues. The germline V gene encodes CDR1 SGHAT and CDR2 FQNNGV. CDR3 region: CASSPGQGLSTEAFF. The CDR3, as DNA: TGTGCCAGCAGCCCCGGGCAGGGTTTGAGCACTGAAGCTTTCTTT.

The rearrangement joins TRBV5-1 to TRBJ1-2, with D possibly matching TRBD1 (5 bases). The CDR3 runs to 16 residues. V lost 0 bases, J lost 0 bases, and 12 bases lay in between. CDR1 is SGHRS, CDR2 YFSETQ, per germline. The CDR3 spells CASSLGGTGPNYGYTF. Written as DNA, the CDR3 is TGCGCCAGCAGCTTGGGGGGAACAGGCCCTAACTATGGCTACACCTTC. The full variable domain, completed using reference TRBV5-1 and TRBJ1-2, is KAGVTQTPRYLIKTRGQQVTLSCSPISGHRSVSWYQQTPGQGLQFLFEYFSETQRNKGNFPGRFSGRQFSNSRSEMNVSTLELGDSALYLCASSLGGTGPNYGYTFGSGTRLTVV.

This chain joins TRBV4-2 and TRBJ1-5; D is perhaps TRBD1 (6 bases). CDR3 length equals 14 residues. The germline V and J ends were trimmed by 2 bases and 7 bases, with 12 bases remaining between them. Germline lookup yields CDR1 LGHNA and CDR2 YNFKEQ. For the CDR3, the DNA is TGTGCCAGCAGCCAAACTTCAGGGGAACAGCCCCAGCATTTT. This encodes CASSQTSGEQPQHF.

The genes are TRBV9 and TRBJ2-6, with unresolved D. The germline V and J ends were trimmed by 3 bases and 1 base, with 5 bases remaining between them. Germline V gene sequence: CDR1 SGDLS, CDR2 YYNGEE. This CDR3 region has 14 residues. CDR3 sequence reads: CASSAESGANVLTF. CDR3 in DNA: TGTGCCAGCAGCGCAGAATCTGGGGCCAACGTCCTGACTTTC.

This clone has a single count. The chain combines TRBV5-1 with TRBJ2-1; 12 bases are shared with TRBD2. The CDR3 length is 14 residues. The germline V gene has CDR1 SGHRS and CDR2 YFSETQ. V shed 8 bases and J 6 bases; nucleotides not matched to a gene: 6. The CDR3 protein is CASTSSGGANEQFF. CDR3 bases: TGCGCCAGTACATCTAGCGGGGGGGCCAATGAGCAGTTCTTC.